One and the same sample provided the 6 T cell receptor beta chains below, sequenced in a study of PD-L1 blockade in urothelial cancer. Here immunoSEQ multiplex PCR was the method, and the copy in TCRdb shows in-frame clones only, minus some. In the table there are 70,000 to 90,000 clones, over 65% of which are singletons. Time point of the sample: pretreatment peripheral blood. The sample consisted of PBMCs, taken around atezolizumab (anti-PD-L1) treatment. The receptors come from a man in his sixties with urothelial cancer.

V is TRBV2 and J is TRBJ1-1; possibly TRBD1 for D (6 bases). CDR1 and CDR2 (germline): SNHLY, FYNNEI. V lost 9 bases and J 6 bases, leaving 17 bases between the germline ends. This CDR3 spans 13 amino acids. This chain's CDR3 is CASETAGTSEAFF. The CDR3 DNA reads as TGTGCCAGTGAGACTGCCGGGACATCTGAAGCTTTCTTT.

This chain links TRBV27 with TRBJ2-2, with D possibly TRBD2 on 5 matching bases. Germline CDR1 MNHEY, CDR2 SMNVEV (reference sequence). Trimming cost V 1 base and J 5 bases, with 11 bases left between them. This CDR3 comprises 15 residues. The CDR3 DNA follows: TGTGCCAGCAGTTTATGGGGAGCGCGTACCGGGGAGCTGTTTTTT. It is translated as CASSLWGARTGELFF.

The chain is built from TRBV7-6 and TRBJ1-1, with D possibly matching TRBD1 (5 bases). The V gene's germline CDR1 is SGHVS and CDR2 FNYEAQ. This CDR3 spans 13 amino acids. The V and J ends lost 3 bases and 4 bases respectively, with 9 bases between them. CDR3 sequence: CASSFRERTEAFF. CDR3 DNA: TGTGCCAGCAGCTTCAGGGAACGCACTGAAGCTTTCTTT.

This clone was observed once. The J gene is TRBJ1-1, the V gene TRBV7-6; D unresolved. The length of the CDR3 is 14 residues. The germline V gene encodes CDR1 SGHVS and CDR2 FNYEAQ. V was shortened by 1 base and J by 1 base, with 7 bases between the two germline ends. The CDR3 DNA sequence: TGTGCCAGCAGCTTAGGCGGGGAGAACACTGAAGCTTTCTTT. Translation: CASSLGGENTEAFF.

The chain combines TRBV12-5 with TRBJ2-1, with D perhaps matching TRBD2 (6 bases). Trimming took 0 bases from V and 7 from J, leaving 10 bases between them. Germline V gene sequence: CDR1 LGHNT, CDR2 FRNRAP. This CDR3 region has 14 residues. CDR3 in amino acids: CASGLVRGNNEQFF. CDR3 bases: TGTGCTAGTGGTTTGGTACGGGGGAATAATGAGCAGTTCTTC. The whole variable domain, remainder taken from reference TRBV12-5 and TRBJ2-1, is DARVTQTPRHKVTEMGQEVTMRCQPILGHNTVFWYRQTMMQGLELLAYFRNRAPLDDSGMPKDRFSAEMPDATLATLKIQPSEPRDSAVYFCASGLVRGNNEQFFGPGTRLTVL.

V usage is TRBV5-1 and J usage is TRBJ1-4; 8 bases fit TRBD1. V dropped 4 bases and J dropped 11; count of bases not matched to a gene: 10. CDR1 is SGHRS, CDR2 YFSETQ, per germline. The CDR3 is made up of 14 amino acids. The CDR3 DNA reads TGCGCCAGCAGCGCGGCACAGGGGGGAGGGAAACTGTTTTTT. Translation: CASSAAQGGGKLFF.